A single sample is the source of the 26 T cell receptor beta chains below, sequenced in a study of cytomegalovirus exposure and HLA in healthy donors. The PCR ran on 60 Vbeta and 13 Jbeta primers. Produced via immunoSEQ multiplex PCR; TCRdb's table is partial and in-frame only. Of about 100,000 clones detected, over 55% appear once; the ten largest clones hold more than 15%. Sequences were obtained from PBMCs. The receptor set was obtained from a woman under 30 in good health and CMV-seropositive.

This chain joins TRBV28 and TRBJ2-7; possible D gene TRBD1, 5 bases. V shed 6 bases and J shed 3 bases, with 9 bases lying between them. This CDR3 contains 12 residues. Germline V gene lookup returns CDR1 MDHEN and CDR2 SYDVKM. CDR3 residues: CASSPDSYEQYF. DNA of the CDR3: TGTGCCAGCAGCCCCGACAGCTACGAGCAGTACTTC.

This clone was detected a few times. The genes are TRBV6-1 and TRBJ1-5, with 9 bases aligning to TRBD1. V dropped 1 base and J dropped 4; count of bases not matched to a gene: 2. This CDR3 region has 15 residues. CDR1 is MNHNS and CDR2 is SASEGT in the germline V gene. Written as DNA, the CDR3 is TGTGCCAGCAGTGAAGGGACAGGGGAAAATCAGCCCCAGCATTTT. It encodes CASSEGTGENQPQHF.

With regard to this clone: This specimen includes other DNA sequences encoding the same CDR3. V and J are TRBV29-1 and TRBJ2-3; TRBD2 matches 11 bases. V dropped 3 bases and J dropped 4; count of bases not matched to a gene: 9. There are 16 residues in the CDR3. Germline V gives CDR1 SQVTM, CDR2 ANQGSEA. DNA of the CDR3: TGCAGCGTTGATCCAACTAGCGGGAGTCATTCAGATACGCAGTATTTT. Its translation is CSVDPTSGSHSDTQYF.

The chain is built from TRBV5-1 and TRBJ2-7; a possible D gene is TRBD2 (5 bases). Trimming took off 4 bases at V and 6 bases at J, with 20 bases between the two ends. Germline CDR1 reads SGHRS; CDR2 reads YFSETQ. The CDR3 consists of 15 residues. CDR3 in DNA: TGCGCCAGCAGCCCTGAGGGTAGTGGAAGGCCCGAGCAGTACTTC. This encodes CASSPEGSGRPEQYF.

This clone was counted only a few times. The chain carries TRBV6-1 and TRBJ1-1; no definite D call. Trimming pared 4 bases from V and 4 bases from J, leaving 13 bases between. The CDR3 spans 14 residues. The germline V gene has CDR1 MNHNS and CDR2 SASEGT. This CDR3 reads CASSGRDWFTEAFF. CDR3 DNA sequence: TGTGCCAGCAGTGGGAGGGATTGGTTCACTGAAGCTTTCTTT.

V usage is TRBV6-1 and J usage is TRBJ2-7, with TRBD2 as a possible D gene (6 bases). Trimming left V 3 bases short and J 5 bases short, with 11 bases between. The length of the CDR3 is 13 residues. Germline V gives CDR1 MNHNS, CDR2 SASEGT. This CDR3 is CASSDGGVDEQYF. As DNA, the CDR3 is TGTGCCAGCAGTGATGGAGGGGTGGACGAGCAGTACTTC.

The chain is built from TRBV27 and TRBJ2-7, with a tentative D call TRBD1 (5 bases). Per the germline V gene, CDR1 is MNHEY and CDR2 is SMNVEV (reference sequence). CDR3 length equals 14 residues. V was cut by 3 bases and J by 3 bases, with 12 bases left in between. For the CDR3, the DNA is TGTGCCAGCAGTTTCGTCGGCAGGGTCTACGAGCAGTACTTC. Protein: CASSFVGRVYEQYF.

This CDR3 is CASSLMALAGGDEQFF. DNA of the CDR3: TGTGCCAGCAGCTTAATGGCCCTAGCGGGGGGCGATGAGCAGTTCTTC. The rearrangement uses TRBV7-3 and TRBJ2-1; TRBD2 aligns across 11 bases. The trim removed 1 base at V and 8 bases at J, leaving 7 bases unmatched. Germline V gives CDR1 SGHTA, CDR2 FQGTGA. The CDR3 loop spans 16 amino acids.

The chain couples TRBV15 to TRBJ1-5, with TRBD1 matching over 7 bases. V was clipped by 1 base and J by 1 base; unmatched bases: 7. The CDR3 runs 17 residues. Germline CDR1 and CDR2: LNHNV and YYDKDF (reference sequence). The CDR3 is CATSRATGEASNQPQHF. CDR3 bases: TGTGCCACCAGCAGAGCTACAGGGGAGGCGAGCAATCAGCCCCAGCATTTT.

The chain employs TRBV5-5 and TRBJ1-6, with 11 bases lining up with TRBD1. After removal of 4 bases from V and 9 bases from J, the junction contained 6 bases not matched to a gene. There are 15 residues in the CDR3. Germline lookup yields CDR1 SGHKS and CDR2 YYEKEE (reference sequence). Here the CDR3 DNA reads TGTGCCAGCAGCCTTGGACAGGGGGCGCGTTCACCCCTCCACTTT. Protein sequence: CASSLGQGARSPLHF.

This sequence joins TRBV6-5 and TRBJ1-1; 7 positions match TRBD1. The CDR3 extends over 14 amino acids. Germline CDR1 reads MNHEY; CDR2 reads SVGAGI. The ends lost 4 bases at V and 6 bases at J; junction bases unmatched: 8. DNA for the CDR3: TGTGCCAGCAGTTTCCGGGACAGCACGCCTGAAGCTTTCTTT. Its protein is CASSFRDSTPEAFF.

V gene TRBV6-5 combines with J gene TRBJ1-4; no clear D gene. Per germline, CDR1 MNHEY and CDR2 SVGAGI. The germline V and J ends were trimmed by 4 bases and 8 bases, with 11 bases remaining between them. This CDR3 has 13 amino acids. The chain's CDR3 is CASSFNAGEKLFF. In nucleotides, the CDR3 is TGTGCCAGCAGTTTCAACGCGGGGGAAAAACTGTTTTTT.

This clone was seen a single time. The V call is TRBV7-2, the J call TRBJ2-2; 8 bases fit TRBD2. Per the germline V gene, CDR1 is SGHTA and CDR2 is FQGNSA. This CDR3 comprises 14 residues. After removal of 5 bases from V and 8 bases from J, the junction contained 7 bases not matched to a gene. CDR3: CASSPYSGGGELFF. The CDR3 DNA sequence: TGTGCCAGCAGCCCTTACAGCGGGGGAGGGGAGCTGTTTTTT.

This clone was counted a few times. The rearrangement uses TRBV15 and TRBJ2-3; D call uncertain. Trimming took off 1 base at V and 4 bases at J, with 3 bases between the two ends. CDR1 and CDR2 from the germline V gene are LNHNV and YYDKDF (reference sequence). This CDR3 region has 12 residues. This CDR3 reads CATSRAADTQYF. CDR3 coding DNA: TGTGCCACCAGCAGAGCGGCAGATACGCAGTATTTT.

The sample holds one count of this clone. V is TRBV13 and J is TRBJ1-5; 9 nucleotides align to TRBD1. Germline CDR1 PRHDT, CDR2 FYEKMQ (reference sequence). The CDR3 is 15 residues long. With V trimmed by 4 bases and J by 6 bases, 7 bases remained unmatched. This chain's CDR3 is CASSSGTGNGQPQHF. The CDR3 nucleotides read TGTGCCAGCAGCTCCGGGACAGGGAATGGTCAGCCCCAGCATTTT.

V and J are TRBV5-1 and TRBJ2-2; 12 bases match TRBD2. There are 16 residues in the CDR3. The junction had 5 bases not matched to a gene; V was cut back by 7 bases and J by 1 base. The germline CDR1 and CDR2 sequences are SGHRS and YFSETQ. The CDR3 sequence is CASGGGLAGNTGELFF. The CDR3, as DNA: TGCGCCAGCGGAGGGGGACTAGCGGGGAACACCGGGGAGCTGTTTTTT. The full variable domain, with the rest looked up from reference TRBV5-1 and TRBJ2-2, is KAGVTQTPRYLIKTRGQQVTLSCSPISGHRSVSWYQQTPGQGLQFLFEYFSETQRNKGNFPGRFSGRQFSNSRSEMNVSTLELGDSALYLCASGGGLAGNTGELFFGEGSRLTVL.

The rearrangement links TRBV4-3 to TRBJ2-3; 13 nucleotides agree with TRBD2. The germline V gene encodes CDR1 LGHNA and CDR2 YSLEER. The CDR3 has 14 amino acids. The V segment lost 0 bases and the J segment 13 bases; nucleotides outside the gene matches: 4. CDR3 region: CASSQDIGLAGEYF. DNA for the CDR3: TGCGCCAGCAGCCAAGATATCGGACTAGCGGGAGAGTATTTT.

The chain carries TRBV2 and TRBJ2-1; the D gene is possibly TRBD2 (5 bases). Trimming took 7 bases from V and 7 from J, leaving 14 bases between them. CDR3 length: 13 amino acids. Germline V gene lookup returns CDR1 SNHLY and CDR2 FYNNEI. The CDR3 DNA follows: TGTGCCAGCATGGCTAGCCCTATGAATGAGCAGTTCTTC. Protein product: CASMASPMNEQFF.

The V gene is TRBV7-3, the J gene TRBJ1-3; TRBD1 matches 8 bases. Germline CDR1 is SGHTA and CDR2 is FQGTGA. The length of the CDR3 is 15 residues. Germline trimming cut 2 bases from V and 4 bases from J; bases unmatched to any gene: 4. CDR3 sequence reads: CASSLHRGAGNTIYF. Written as DNA, the CDR3 is TGTGCCAGCAGCTTACACAGGGGGGCCGGAAACACCATATATTTT.

V is TRBV5-1 and J is TRBJ2-1; 10 bases match TRBD2. The germline CDR1 and CDR2 sequences are SGHRS and YFSETQ. This CDR3 is 15 amino acids long. The J segment lost 2 bases and the V segment lost 2 bases, leaving 1 base of the junction unmatched. Here the CDR3 reads CASSFLAGAYNEQFF. The DNA for the CDR3 is TGCGCCAGCAGCTTCCTAGCGGGGGCCTACAATGAGCAGTTCTTC.

The chain is built from TRBV6-6 and TRBJ1-1; D is perhaps TRBD1 (6 bases). Germline V gene sequence: CDR1 MNHNY, CDR2 SVGAGI (reference sequence). With 8 bases removed from V and 3 bases from J, the gap between germline ends came to 16 bases. The CDR3 has 14 amino acids. This CDR3 is CASHGGLRDTEAFF. CDR3 in DNA: TGTGCCAGCCATGGGGGCCTGAGGGACACTGAAGCTTTCTTT.

The rearrangement uses TRBV27 and TRBJ2-7, with 8 nucleotides matching TRBD1. Trimming cost V 3 bases and J 6 bases; bases outside gene matches: 13. The germline V gene encodes CDR1 MNHEY and CDR2 SMNVEV (reference sequence). The CDR3 length is 16 residues. The CDR3 DNA reads TGTGCCAGCAGTTTCATGAGCGGGCAGGGGGCTATCGAGCAGTACTTC. Protein product: CASSFMSGQGAIEQYF.

The chain employs TRBV9 and TRBJ2-7; 10 bases agree with TRBD2. The CDR3 extends over 16 amino acids. CDR1 is SGDLS, CDR2 YYNGEE, per germline. V was clipped by 4 bases and J by 3 bases; unmatched bases: 10. CDR3 sequence (DNA): TGTGCCAGCAGCTCCCGTGCTAGCGGGAGAGTCTACGAGCAGTACTTC. Translated, it gives CASSSRASGRVYEQYF.

The chain carries TRBV12-5 and TRBJ1-1; D gene ambiguous. Between the trimmed V and J ends, which lost 5 bases and 1 base, there was a span of 11 bases. Germline-derived CDR1 and CDR2 are LGHNT and FRNRAP. The CDR3 has 14 residues. CDR3 bases: TGTGCTAGTGGTGTGAGAAGACAGAACACTGAAGCTTTCTTT. This encodes CASGVRRQNTEAFF.

This clone was seen only once. This chain connects TRBV28 to TRBJ1-5; D perhaps matches TRBD1 (5 bases). V lost 6 bases, J lost 2 bases, and 14 bases lay in between. This CDR3 spans 15 amino acids. Germline V CDR1 and CDR2: MDHEN, SYDVKM. CDR3 bases: TGTGCCAGCAGGGCCCTCGGCAGGGGCAATCAGCCCCAGCATTTT. Translating gives CASRALGRGNQPQHF.

V and J are TRBV6-6 and TRBJ1-1; D is unresolved. The V end was cut by 8 bases, the J end by 1 base, with 11 bases between. This CDR3 region has 13 residues. Germline lookup yields CDR1 MNHNY and CDR2 SVGAGI (reference sequence). The CDR3 DNA reads as TGTGCCAGCGCGGGGAAGGAGAACACTGAAGCTTTCTTT. Translation gives CASAGKENTEAFF.